One sample yielded the 20 T cell receptor beta chains listed below, sequenced in a study of CD8 T cells in ankylosing spondylitis. These receptors' antigens are unknown. Findings of the study overall: Ankylosing spondylitis blood appeared to carry a characteristic TCR beta motif of roughly 8 highly homologous variants.

From the 5' RACE reads, TCRdb called clonotypes with MiXCR, one entry per CDR3 protein. The sample consists of some 450,000 distinct CDR3 sequences, under 20% of them appearing once. Sequencing used blood, either unsorted or a sorted T cell fraction (not recorded which). The receptors were gathered from a male donor with ankylosing spondylitis.

This clonotype was observed at least ten times. CDR3 in DNA: TGCGCCAGCAGCTTGGGGCAGATGAACACCGGGGAGCTGTTTTTT. Protein: CASSLGQMNTGELFF. J is TRBJ2-2 and V is TRBV5-1; D gene ambiguous. Germline CDR1 and CDR2: SGHRS and YFSETQ. CDR3 size: 15 residues. V was shortened by 0 bases and J by 1 base, with 7 bases between the two germline ends.

This clonotype was seen a few times. The chain recombines TRBV11-2 with TRBJ1-2; D might be TRBD1 (5 bases). The CDR3 has 14 residues. Trimming removed 1 base at V and 4 bases at J, with 10 bases between. Germline CDR1 reads SGHAT; CDR2 reads FQNNGV. The CDR3 reads CASSLVTGVYGYTF. The CDR3 DNA follows: TGTGCCAGCAGCTTAGTAACGGGGGTCTATGGCTACACCTTC.

This clonotype was picked up one time. CDR3 protein: CASSPDYTGELFF. CDR3 nucleotide sequence: TGTGCCAGCAGCCCGGACTACACCGGGGAGCTGTTTTTT. The chain is built from TRBV5-6 and TRBJ2-2; TRBD2 might be the D (5 bases). CDR1 and CDR2 (germline): SGHDT, YYEEEE. The V end was cut by 4 bases, the J end by 3 bases, with 7 bases between. The CDR3 spans 13 residues. Full variable domain (rest looked up from reference TRBV5-6 and TRBJ2-2): DAGVTQSPTHLIKTRGQQVTLRCSPKSGHDTVSWYQQALGQGPQFIFQYYEEEERQRGNFPDRFSGHQFPNYSSELNVNALLLGDSALYLCASSPDYTGELFFGEGSRLTVL.

V and J are TRBV3-1 and TRBJ2-5; the match to TRBD2 covers 7 bases. V shed 2 bases and J 6 bases; nucleotides not matched to a gene: 6. The CDR3 is 14 amino acids. CDR1 is LGHDT, CDR2 YNNKEL, per germline (reference sequence). The CDR3 bases are TGTGCCAGCAGCCAATACCAGGGAGGGCAGACCCAGTACTTC. Its protein is CASSQYQGGQTQYF.

V and J are TRBV2 and TRBJ2-3, with D maybe TRBD2 (5 bases). The CDR3 runs 13 residues. The germline CDR1 and CDR2 sequences are SNHLY and FYNNEI. Deletions cut 1 base from V and 4 bases from J, with 6 bases between. The chain's CDR3 is CASSEGRSDTQYF. As DNA, the CDR3 is TGTGCCAGCAGTGAAGGGAGGTCAGATACGCAGTATTTT.

V gene TRBV20-1 combines with J gene TRBJ2-7, with 9 bases that match TRBD2. The trim removed 2 bases at V and 2 bases at J, leaving 7 bases unmatched. CDR3 length: 15 amino acids. Germline values: CDR1 DFQATT, CDR2 SNEGSKA (reference sequence). The CDR3 nucleotides read TGCAGTGCTAGAAGGGCCGGCGGGGGGGCCTACGAGCAGTACTTC. Translated: CSARRAGGGAYEQYF.

At least ten counts were recorded for this clonotype. V gene TRBV10-3 combines with J gene TRBJ2-1, with 7 positions matching TRBD2. J gave up 8 bases and V 8 bases, and 3 bases lay outside the gene matches. Germline V lookup: CDR1 ENHRY, CDR2 SYGVKD. The CDR3 sequence is 11 residues long. CDR3 coding DNA: TGTGCCATCGGCGGGAGCGATGAGCAGTTCTTC. Protein: CAIGGSDEQFF.

The chain has TRBV29-1 and TRBJ1-3; D call uncertain. The CDR3 has 13 amino acids. V was clipped by 2 bases and J by 1 base, with 6 bases between them. Germline V CDR1 and CDR2: SQVTM, ANQGSEA. CDR3: CSVEKGSGNTIYF. The CDR3 DNA sequence: TGCAGCGTTGAAAAGGGTTCTGGAAACACCATATATTTT.

The chain has TRBV18 and TRBJ2-7; the D is unclear. CDR3 length: 13 residues. Trimming removed 3 bases from V and 6 bases from J, with 12 bases in between. Germline CDR1 reads KGHSH; CDR2 reads LQKENI. CDR3 region: CASSPLIAVEQYF. The CDR3 bases are TGTGCCAGCTCACCCTTAATCGCTGTCGAGCAGTACTTC. Based on the CDR3 plus reference TRBV18 and TRBJ2-7, the full variable domain is NAGVMQNPRHLVRRRGQEARLRCSPMKGHSHVYWYRQLPEEGLKFMVYLQKENIIDESGMPKERFSAEFPKEGPSILRIQQVVRGDSAAYFCASSPLIAVEQYFGPGTRLTVT.

J is TRBJ1-1 and V is TRBV6-5; D gene unclear. Germline V lookup: CDR1 MNHEY, CDR2 SVGAGI. This CDR3 contains 14 residues. Deletions cut 0 bases from V and 11 bases from J, with 16 bases between. The CDR3 nucleotides read TGTGCCAGCAGTTACTCCTTTTTTCCTTCGGCGGCTTTCTTT. Translating it yields CASSYSFFPSAAFF.

This clonotype was seen a handful of times. The CDR3 protein is CASSYSFRDILPRETQYF. CDR3 bases: TGTGCCAGCAGTTACTCGTTTAGAGACATCCTGCCCCGAGAGACCCAGTACTTC. The chain joins TRBV6-5 to TRBJ2-5; D is unresolved. The V and J ends lost 0 bases and 4 bases respectively, with 21 bases between them. Germline V gene data show CDR1 as MNHEY and CDR2 as SVGAGI. There are 18 residues in the CDR3.

The V call is TRBV3-1, the J call TRBJ2-5; no firm D call. With 4 bases removed from V and 7 bases from J, the gap between germline ends came to 7 bases. CDR3 length equals 11 residues. Germline V gene data show CDR1 as LGHDT and CDR2 as YNNKEL (reference sequence). CDR3 nucleotide sequence: TGTGCCAGCAGCCGCACAGTGACCCAGTACTTC. It translates to CASSRTVTQYF.

This clonotype has a handful of counts. The rearrangement links TRBV3-1 to TRBJ2-1; 7 nucleotides line up with TRBD1. Per germline, CDR1 LGHDT and CDR2 YNNKEL (reference sequence). The CDR3 covers 14 residues. Trimming at V came to 4 bases and at J to 8 bases, leaving 8 bases not matched to a gene. The CDR3 region is CASSLQGPWDEQFF. The CDR3 DNA follows: TGTGCCAGCAGCCTACAGGGGCCCTGGGATGAGCAGTTCTTC.

V and J are TRBV11-2 and TRBJ2-7; either TRBD1 or TRBD2 may supply D (5 bases each). Germline assignment: CDR1 SGHAT and CDR2 FQNNGV. The CDR3 totals 15 residues. Trimming took 3 bases from V and 6 from J, leaving 18 bases between them. CDR3 bases: TGTGCCAGCAGCTTCGGGGCCGCAGTAGGGTCCGAGCAGTACTTC. This sequence encodes CASSFGAAVGSEQYF.

The count of this clonotype is one. This chain links TRBV6-1 with TRBJ2-2; a weak D match, TRBD2 (7 bases). CDR3 length: 15 amino acids. Trimming stripped 5 bases from V and 7 bases from J, with 17 bases between. The germline CDR1 and CDR2 sequences are MNHNS and SASEGT. The CDR3, as DNA: TGTGCCAGCAGTCGAGTCGCGGGGGCGAACGGGGAGCTGTTTTTT. The encoded protein is CASSRVAGANGELFF.

The chain couples TRBV3-1 to TRBJ1-4, with 7 positions matching TRBD1. The CDR3 runs to 17 residues. V lost 1 base and J lost 1; bases outside the gene matches: 6. Germline values: CDR1 LGHDT, CDR2 YNNKEL (reference sequence). In DNA form, the CDR3 reads TGTGCCAGCAGCCAAGGGAGGGCAGGGGGAACTAATGAAAAACTGTTTTTT. Translating it yields CASSQGRAGGTNEKLFF.

The V gene is TRBV4-3, the J gene TRBJ2-3; D is uncertain. This CDR3 has 13 amino acids. Trimming pared 3 bases from V and 4 bases from J, leaving 8 bases between. Germline-derived CDR1 and CDR2 are LGHNA and YSLEER. The CDR3 here is CASSHSLADTQYF. DNA for the CDR3: TGCGCCAGCAGCCATTCCCTAGCAGATACGCAGTATTTT.

This chain joins TRBV5-1 and TRBJ1-4; D ambiguous. The CDR3 loop spans 16 amino acids. Germline V gene sequence: CDR1 SGHRS, CDR2 YFSETQ. Trimming took off 0 bases at V and 7 bases at J, with 16 bases between the two ends. The CDR3 loop is CASSLGLGEVTEKLFF. CDR3 nucleotides: TGCGCCAGCAGCTTGGGGTTAGGAGAAGTTACTGAAAAACTGTTTTTT. Supplemented by reference TRBV5-1 and TRBJ1-4, the full variable domain reads KAGVTQTPRYLIKTRGQQVTLSCSPISGHRSVSWYQQTPGQGLQFLFEYFSETQRNKGNFPGRFSGRQFSNSRSEMNVSTLELGDSALYLCASSLGLGEVTEKLFFGSGTQLSVL.

This clonotype was recorded a few times. The J gene is TRBJ2-1, the V gene TRBV24-1, with D perhaps TRBD2 (6 bases). The CDR3 covers 16 residues. In germline, CDR1 is KGHDR, CDR2 SFDVKD. V gave up 4 bases and J gave up 2 bases, with 14 bases separating them. The CDR3 bases are TGTGCCACCAGTGAAAGATCGGGAGTCCCCTACAATGAGCAGTTCTTC. Translated, it gives CATSERSGVPYNEQFF.

The V gene is TRBV30, the J gene TRBJ1-1; D gene ambiguous. Trimming shortened V by 5 bases and J by 6 bases, and 10 bases separated the two germline ends. This CDR3 contains 11 residues. The germline V gene has CDR1 GTSNPN and CDR2 SVGIG (reference sequence). The CDR3 nucleotides read TGTGCCTGGGCTAAGAGGTCTGAAGCTTTCTTT. Encoded protein: CAWAKRSEAFF.